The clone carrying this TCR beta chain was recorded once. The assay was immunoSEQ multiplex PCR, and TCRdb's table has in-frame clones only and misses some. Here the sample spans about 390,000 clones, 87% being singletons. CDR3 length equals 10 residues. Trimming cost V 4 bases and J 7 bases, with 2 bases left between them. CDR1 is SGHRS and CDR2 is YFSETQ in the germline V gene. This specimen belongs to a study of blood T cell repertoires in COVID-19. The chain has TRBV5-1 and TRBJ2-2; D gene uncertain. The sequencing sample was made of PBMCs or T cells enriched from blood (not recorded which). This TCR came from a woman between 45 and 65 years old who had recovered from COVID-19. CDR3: CASSLGELFF. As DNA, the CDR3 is TGCGCCAGCAGCCTCGGGGAGCTGTTTTTT.